These T cell receptor beta chains were read from a single sample in a study of blood T cell repertoires in COVID-19. Measured with immunoSEQ multiplex PCR; TCRdb has only the in-frame clones, and not every one. The sample holds more than 95,000 clones, more than 75% seen once. Sequencing was performed on peripheral blood. These receptors all stem from a human donor in a cohort sampled during active COVID-19. Each CDR3 is given with its conserved first and last residue. Fields, in order: D gene, clone size, V gene, J gene, CDR3 DNA, CDR3 protein. A D gene is named only where the DNA matches it firmly. Some rows have no size entry. The others give once, few or many, or a class for an expanded clone.

.	.	TRBV6-5	TRBJ2-7	TGTGCCAGCAGCGGGGTGGGACACCGGCTACGGGAGCAGTACTTC	CASSGVGHRLREQYF
TRBD1	.	TRBV27	TRBJ2-7	TGTGCCAGCAGTCGACAGGGGACGGTTCGCGAGCAGTACTTC	CASSRQGTVREQYF
.	once	TRBV28	TRBJ2-7	TGTGCCAGCAGTTTTTACTTAGGGGCTTTTAGGTCCTACGAGCAGTACTTC	CASSFYLGAFRSYEQYF
.	few	TRBV7-8	TRBJ1-5	TGTGCCAGCAGCTTACGAGACGGGGGGCGGGATCAGCCCCAGCATTTT	CASSLRDGGRDQPQHF
TRBD1	.	TRBV18	TRBJ1-1	TGTGCCAGCTCACCACCAGGCACAGGGGTTCTTCAGAACACTGAAGCTTTCTTT	CASSPPGTGVLQNTEAFF
.	.	TRBV9	TRBJ2-3	TGTGCCAGCAGCGTAGGCGTGGATACGCAGTATTTT	CASSVGVDTQYF
TRBD2	once	TRBV7-3	TRBJ2-1	TGTGCCAGCAGCGTTTCCGGGACTAGCGGGAGACATGAGCAGTTCTTC	CASSVSGTSGRHEQFF
TRBD2	.	TRBV13	TRBJ2-3	TGTGCCAGCAGCTCGGGACTAGCGGGAGGAGATACGCAGTATTTT	CASSSGLAGGDTQYF
TRBD1	.	TRBV5-1	TRBJ2-5	TGCGCCAGCAGCTTGCAGGGGGCCTTGGAGACCCAGTACTTC	CASSLQGALETQYF
.	.	TRBV4-2	TRBJ1-2	TGTGCCAGCAGCCAGCCGGGACACACTAACTATGGCTACACCTTC	CASSQPGHTNYGYTF
TRBD2	.	TRBV7-9	TRBJ2-1	TGTGCCAGCAGCTTAATACTAGCGTGGGATGAGCAGTTCTTC	CASSLILAWDEQFF
TRBD1	few	TRBV6-5	TRBJ1-1	TGTGCCAGCAGGGGGACAGGGGTGACTGAAGCTTTCTTT	CASRGTGVTEAFF
.	.	TRBV5-4	TRBJ2-1	TGTGCCAGCAGCTTACGACAGTCCGACAATGAGCAGTTCTTC	CASSLRQSDNEQFF
.	.	TRBV5-1	TRBJ1-1	TGCGCCAGCAGCTTGCAGGGTACAGCCCTGAACACTGAAGCTTTCTTT	CASSLQGTALNTEAFF
.	.	TRBV9	TRBJ1-2	TGTGCCAGCAGCGGAGGGGGAAAGAATGGCTACACCTTC	CASSGGGKNGYTF
TRBD1	.	TRBV7-3	TRBJ1-1	TGTGCCAGCAGCTTAGGGACAGGGACCACTGAAGCTTTCTTT	CASSLGTGTTEAFF
TRBD2	once	TRBV5-1	TRBJ2-1	TGCGCCAGCAGCTTGAGGGTTAGTAACCTAGCGGGCGAAAATGAGCAGTTCTTC	CASSLRVSNLAGENEQFF
TRBD1	.	TRBV9	TRBJ1-3	TGTGCCAGCAGCACCCGGGACAGGGCTGGAAACACCATATATTTT	CASSTRDRAGNTIYF
TRBD1	once	TRBV15	TRBJ1-4	TGTGCCACCAGCGGTGACAGGGGGCAAGGGGAAAAACTGTTTTTT	CATSGDRGQGEKLFF
TRBD2	.	TRBV5-3	TRBJ2-1	TGTGCCAGAAACCAGCGGGGGTGCAAAAATGAGCAGTTCTTC	CARNQRGCKNEQFF
TRBD2	.	TRBV7-6	TRBJ2-2	TGTGCCAGCAGCTTAGCACCCAAAACTAGCGGGAGGCACACCGGGGAGCTGTTTTTT	CASSLAPKTSGRHTGELFF
.	.	TRBV19	TRBJ1-1	TGTGCCAGTAGTATCGGGCAGGGATACACTGAAGCTTTCTTT	CASSIGQGYTEAFF
TRBD1	.	TRBV30	TRBJ2-5	TGTGCCTGGAGTGCCGGGACAGGGGCGGGTCAAGAGACCCAGTACTTC	CAWSAGTGAGQETQYF
.	.	TRBV3-1/TRBV3-2	TRBJ2-1	TGTGCCAGCAGCCAAGACTGGGGTGGGGGCAGAGTCTACAATGAGCAGTTCTTC	CASSQDWGGGRVYNEQFF
TRBD2	.	TRBV7-9	TRBJ2-3	TGTGCCAGCAGCTTGGAAGTAGCGGGGTCCACAGATACGCAGTATTTT	CASSLEVAGSTDTQYF
.	.	TRBV7-9	TRBJ2-3	TGTGCCAGCAGCTTCTCAGATACGCAGTATTTT	CASSFSDTQYF
.	.	TRBV28	TRBJ1-1	TGTGCCAGCAGTTTGGTCTTCGGAGGGGTAGGTACTGAAGCTTTCTTT	CASSLVFGGVGTEAFF
.	.	TRBV5-1	TRBJ2-5	TGCGCCAGCAGCTTGGGTCCCAGGGTGGAAGAGACCCAGTACTTC	CASSLGPRVEETQYF
.	.	TRBV7-9	TRBJ1-2	TGTGCCAGCAGCTTTAGTACAGGAGACTATGGCTACACCTTC	CASSFSTGDYGYTF
.	.	TRBV6-1	TRBJ1-2	TGTGCCAGCAGTGAACTTGGTCAGCAGGCCTTCAACTATGGCTACACCTTC	CASSELGQQAFNYGYTF
TRBD2	.	TRBV7-6	TRBJ2-2	TGTGCCAGCAGCTTAGCGCGGGGGGACACCGGGGAGCTGTTTTTT	CASSLARGDTGELFF
.	.	TRBV7-8	TRBJ2-5	TGTGCCAGCAGCAGACGGACAGGAGGGGAGACCCAGTACTTC	CASSRRTGGETQYF
TRBD1	.	TRBV3-1/TRBV3-2	TRBJ2-7	TGTGCCAGCAGCCAAGATCCCACAGGGGGAGTTCCCCACGAGCAGTACTTC	CASSQDPTGGVPHEQYF
TRBD1	.	TRBV4-1	TRBJ1-6	TGCGCCAGCAGCCAGGCGCCGGGACAGTACTCACCCCTCCACTTT	CASSQAPGQYSPLHF
TRBD1	.	TRBV24-1	TRBJ2-7	TGTGCCACCGCCGGGACAGGTACCTACGAGCAGTACTTC	CATAGTGTYEQYF
TRBD2	once	TRBV5-1	TRBJ2-1	TGCGCCAGCAGCTCGGGACTAGCGGGAGAATCCAGCGGGTGGAATGAGCAGTTCTTC	CASSSGLAGESSGWNEQFF
.	.	TRBV28	TRBJ2-7	TGTGCCAGCAGTTCGACAAGCTACGAGCAGTACTTC	CASSSTSYEQYF
TRBD1	.	TRBV5-4	TRBJ1-2	TGTGCCAGCAGAACGACAGGGGGCCCTGGCTACACCTTC	CASRTTGGPGYTF
TRBD2	.	TRBV2	TRBJ2-7	TGTGCCAGCAGTGGCGGGGGGTACGAGCAGTACTTC	CASSGGGYEQYF